A single sample is the source of the 20 T cell receptor beta chains below, sequenced in a study of identical twins. TCRdb analysed the 5' RACE reads with MiXCR anew, one entry per CDR3 protein. Counted here are fewer than 500,000 distinct CDR3 sequences, 20% to 25% occurring once; the ten biggest clones make up over 2.5%. The same sample was also studied in work on T cells expressing NK-cell markers.

The sample taken for sequencing was CD4+ T cells sorted from blood. The receptor set was obtained from a woman aged 18-30 years in good health.

This clonotype was seen more than once but under ten times. The V and J genes are TRBV6-5 and TRBJ2-1; weak D call: TRBD2 (5 bases). There are 11 residues in the CDR3. With 8 bases removed from V and 9 bases from J, the gap between germline ends came to 11 bases. Germline CDR1 is MNHEY and CDR2 is SVGAGI. DNA of the CDR3: TGTGCCAGCCAGACCGCGGGTGAGCAGTTCTTC. Its translation is CASQTAGEQFF.

The chain recombines TRBV6-6 with TRBJ2-1; no definite D call. The V gene's germline CDR1 is MNHNY and CDR2 SVGAGI (reference sequence). Trimming left V 2 bases short and J 8 bases short, with 10 bases between. The CDR3 has 13 residues. CDR3 residues: CASSYTKGDEQFF. Here the CDR3 DNA reads TGTGCCAGCAGTTACACCAAGGGCGATGAGCAGTTCTTC.

This clonotype appeared once. The V gene is TRBV6-5, the J gene TRBJ2-3; maybe TRBD2 (5 bases). Germline-derived CDR1 and CDR2 are MNHEY and SVGAGI. CDR3 length: 11 amino acids. Trimming pared 10 bases from V and 6 bases from J, leaving 11 bases between. The CDR3 loop is CATTRGDTQYF. The CDR3 region has the DNA TGTGCCACCACCCGGGGTGATACGCAGTATTTT.

The chain is built from TRBV9 and TRBJ1-2; 7 bases map to TRBD1. Trimming removed 0 bases from V and 7 bases from J; junction bases left unmatched: 6. The CDR3 spans 14 residues. CDR1 and CDR2 (germline): SGDLS, YYNGEE. The CDR3, as DNA: TGTGCCAGCAGCGTAGAACAGGGGCGCTTTGGCTACACCTTC. Encoded protein: CASSVEQGRFGYTF.

In this sample, this clonotype is medium-sized. V gene TRBV20-1 combines with J gene TRBJ2-1; TRBD2 matches 9 bases. The CDR3 is 16 residues long. CDR1 and CDR2 (germline): DFQATT, SNEGSKA (reference sequence). V trimming: 4 bases; J trimming: 5 bases; junction bases outside the gene matches: 12. CDR3 sequence: CSAKSAGTSRDNEQFF. CDR3 in DNA: TGCAGTGCTAAAAGCGCCGGGACTAGCAGGGACAATGAGCAGTTCTTC.

This clonotype has only a few counts. The chain couples TRBV7-2 to TRBJ2-7; maybe TRBD2 (5 bases). The CDR3 runs 14 residues. The ends were cut back, 1 base at V and 3 bases at J, with 10 bases in the middle. Germline CDR1 SGHTA, CDR2 FQGNSA. The DNA of the CDR3 is TGTGCCAGCAGCTTAGGCCCGGGAAACTACGAGCAGTACTTC. It codes for CASSLGPGNYEQYF.

This clonotype was seen at least ten times. J is TRBJ1-3 and V is TRBV3-1, with D tentatively TRBD1 (6 bases). Germline V gene lookup returns CDR1 LGHDT and CDR2 YNNKEL (reference sequence). This CDR3 has 14 amino acids. V was cut by 4 bases and J by 7 bases, with 14 bases left in between. CDR3 loop: CASSRQDLGNTIYF. Here the CDR3 DNA reads TGTGCCAGCAGCCGACAGGATTTGGGTAACACCATATATTTT.

The genes are TRBV27 and TRBJ2-1; 8 bases fit TRBD2. V lost 0 bases, J lost 11 bases, and 6 bases stayed unmatched. Germline values: CDR1 MNHEY, CDR2 SMNVEV (reference sequence). The CDR3 spans 14 residues. The CDR3 region has the DNA TGTGCCAGCAGTTTATCTCGGGGGGGTCTTCAGCAGTTCTTC. As protein: CASSLSRGGLQQFF.

This clonotype was seen only a few times. The chain is built from TRBV29-1 and TRBJ2-3; 11 bases are shared with TRBD2. J gave up 4 bases and V 6 bases, and 6 bases lay outside the gene matches. This CDR3 region has 14 residues. The germline gives CDR1 SQVTM, CDR2 ANQGSEA. The CDR3 DNA is TGCAGCGTACGACTAGCGGGGAGCCCAGATACGCAGTATTTT. Encoded protein: CSVRLAGSPDTQYF.

The rearrangement joins TRBV12-3 or TRBV12-4 to TRBJ1-5, with D perhaps TRBD1 (5 bases). The CDR3 is 15 residues long. The V end was cut by 0 bases, the J end by 7 bases, with 13 bases between. CDR3 coding DNA: TGTGCCAGCAGTTTAGCAAGGGGCATTACGCAGCCCCAGCATTTT. This translates into CASSLARGITQPQHF.

This sequence joins TRBV29-1 and TRBJ2-1; tentatively, D is TRBD2 (7 bases). Germline CDR1 reads SQVTM; CDR2 reads ANQGSEA. The CDR3 sequence is 15 residues long. Trimming stripped 7 bases from V and 0 bases from J, with 16 bases between. The CDR3 sequence is CSALGGGGSYNEQFF. CDR3 coding DNA: TGCAGCGCTCTAGGGGGAGGGGGCTCCTACAATGAGCAGTTCTTC.

This clonotype appeared many times. The chain uses TRBV12-3 or TRBV12-4 and TRBJ2-3, with D unclear. The CDR3 is made up of 12 amino acids. Deletions cut 7 bases from V and 6 bases from J, with 11 bases between. The CDR3 sequence: CASTPSRDTQYF. CDR3 DNA sequence: TGTGCCAGCACCCCATCGAGGGATACGCAGTATTTT.

In this sample, this clonotype turned up a few times. CDR3 residues: CASSSPRSGGEPYNEQFF. The CDR3 nucleotides read TGCGCCAGCAGCTCCCCTCGTAGCGGGGGGGAACCCTACAATGAGCAGTTCTTC. The genes are TRBV5-1 and TRBJ2-1; TRBD2 aligns across 11 bases. Germline V CDR1 and CDR2: SGHRS, YFSETQ. There are 18 residues in the CDR3. V lost 3 bases to trimming and J lost 2 bases; unmatched junction nucleotides: 10.

The genes are TRBV2 and TRBJ2-1; 10 bases are a match to TRBD2. The J segment lost 6 bases and the V segment lost 10 bases, leaving 9 bases of the junction unmatched. Germline V gives CDR1 SNHLY, CDR2 FYNNEI. CDR3 size: 14 residues. The CDR3 protein is CATSLAGPGNEQFF. In nucleotides, the CDR3 is TGTGCCACCTCACTAGCGGGGCCTGGCAATGAGCAGTTCTTC.

The chain employs TRBV2 and TRBJ2-5; D is ambiguous. The CDR3 runs 11 residues. V lost 7 bases to trimming and J lost 6 bases, with 9 bases between them. CDR1 is SNHLY, CDR2 FYNNEI, per germline. The CDR3 here is CASTQSQTQYF. The CDR3 coding sequence is TGTGCCAGCACGCAGTCGCAGACCCAGTACTTC. Supplemented by reference TRBV2 and TRBJ2-5, the full variable domain reads EPEVTQTPSHQVTQMGQEVILRCVPISNHLYFYWYRQILGQKVEFLVSFYNNEISEKSEIFDDQFSVERPDGSNFTLKIRSTKLEDSAMYFCASTQSQTQYFGPGTRLLVL.

The chain links TRBV12-3 or TRBV12-4 to TRBJ2-3, with TRBD2 matching over 12 bases. The V gene end was trimmed by 6 bases and the J gene end by 14 bases; junction bases not matched to a gene: 12. The length of the CDR3 is 14 residues. CDR3 coding DNA: TGTGCCAGCAGCCTTCCTCTAGCGGGAGGGCCCCGGTATTTT. Translated, it gives CASSLPLAGGPRYF.

The chain uses TRBV6-5 and TRBJ2-4, with D maybe TRBD2 (6 bases). The V gene lost 4 bases and the J gene lost 3 bases, with 7 bases spanning the gap. Germline CDR1 MNHEY, CDR2 SVGAGI. There are 13 residues in the CDR3. CDR3 protein: CASSSTSKNIQYF. CDR3 in DNA: TGTGCCAGCAGTTCGACTAGCAAAAACATTCAGTACTTC.

This clonotype has a handful of counts. The CDR3 bases are TGCAGTGCTACCCAGGGACAGGGGCCCTCCGAGCAGTACTTC. Translation: CSATQGQGPSEQYF. This sequence joins TRBV20-1 and TRBJ2-7, with TRBD1 matching 10 bases. V was clipped by 4 bases and J by 6 bases; unmatched bases: 9. Germline values: CDR1 DFQATT, CDR2 SNEGSKA (reference sequence). The CDR3 has 14 amino acids.

The rearrangement uses TRBV12-3 or TRBV12-4 and TRBJ2-7, with 12 bases aligning to TRBD2. This CDR3 is built from 15 residues. V lost 5 bases and J lost 5; bases outside the gene matches: 7. CDR3 bases: TGTGCCAGCAGTGTGCTAGCGGGAGGGGGCAACGAGCAGTACTTC. Protein product: CASSVLAGGGNEQYF.

The genes are TRBV5-1 and TRBJ1-2, with D possibly matching TRBD1 (6 bases). The V and J ends lost 5 bases and 0 bases respectively, with 11 bases between them. The CDR3 runs to 14 residues. Germline CDR1 and CDR2: SGHRS and YFSETQ. The CDR3 loop reads CASRAQGTNYGYTF. CDR3 in DNA: TGCGCCAGCAGGGCGCAGGGGACTAACTATGGCTACACCTTC.